The 4 T cell receptor beta chains below come from one sample, sequenced in a study of blood T cell repertoires in COVID-19. Only in-frame clones appear in the TCRdb table, and some are missing; sequencing was by immunoSEQ multiplex PCR. This sample has about 68,000 clones, with 80% to 90% found just once. The sample comprised peripheral blood. The receptors were gathered from a man in his fifties or sixties with acute or convalescent COVID-19.

The CDR3 loop reads CASSPSGADQPQHF. The CDR3 DNA reads TGTGCCAGCTCACCATCAGGGGCCGATCAGCCCCAGCATTTT. This rearrangement joins TRBV18 to TRBJ1-5, with a weak D call TRBD1 (6 bases). Germline CDR1 KGHSH, CDR2 LQKENI. The ends were cut back, 2 bases at V and 5 bases at J, with 10 bases in the middle. The CDR3 is 14 amino acids.

The CDR3 DNA is TGTGCCACCAGTGATCCTACTCCTTTTGGGGCCGGCACAGATACGCAGTATTTT. Translation: CATSDPTPFGAGTDTQYF. The chain combines TRBV24-1 with TRBJ2-3; a possible D gene is TRBD1 (5 bases). Germline assignment: CDR1 KGHDR and CDR2 SFDVKD. The CDR3 spans 18 residues. V lost 3 bases to trimming and J lost 1 base, with 19 bases between them.

CDR3 DNA: TGCGCCAGCAGCCGGACGGGGGAGGCCTCCGAAAAGGAGCAGTACTTC. It encodes CASSRTGEASEKEQYF. This chain connects TRBV4-1 to TRBJ2-7, with D maybe TRBD2 (6 bases). The CDR3 contains 16 residues. CDR1 is MGHRA, CDR2 YSYEKL, per germline. V was shortened by 4 bases and J by 7 bases, with 23 bases between the two germline ends.

Points on this clone: The same CDR3 arises from other DNA sequences in this sample as well. The chain recombines TRBV11-3 with TRBJ1-1; TRBD1 aligns across 8 bases. The trim removed 6 bases at V and 4 bases at J, leaving 4 bases unmatched. In germline, CDR1 is SGHNT, CDR2 YENEEA. This CDR3 region has 13 residues. CDR3 sequence reads: CASSQTGATEAFF. Written as DNA, the CDR3 is TGTGCCAGCAGTCAGACAGGGGCCACTGAAGCTTTCTTT.